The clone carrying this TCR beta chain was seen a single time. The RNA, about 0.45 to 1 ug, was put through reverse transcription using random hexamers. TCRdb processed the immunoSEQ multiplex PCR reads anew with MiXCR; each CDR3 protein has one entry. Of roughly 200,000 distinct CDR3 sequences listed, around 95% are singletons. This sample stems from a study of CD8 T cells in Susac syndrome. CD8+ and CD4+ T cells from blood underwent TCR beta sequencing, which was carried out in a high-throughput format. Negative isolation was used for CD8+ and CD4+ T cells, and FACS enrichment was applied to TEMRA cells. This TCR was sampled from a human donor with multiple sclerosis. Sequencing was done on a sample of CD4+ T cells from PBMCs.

This chain's CDR3 is CSAVVDRDYEQYF. The CDR3 DNA reads TGCAGTGCTGTCGTGGACAGGGACTACGAGCAGTACTTC. The chain recombines TRBV20-1 with TRBJ2-7; 8 bases agree with TRBD1. CDR1 is DFQATT, CDR2 SNEGSKA, per germline (reference sequence). CDR3 length equals 13 residues. J lost 3 bases, V lost 5 bases, and 6 bases had no gene match.